Below, 8 T cell receptor beta chains from the same sample are listed, as sequenced in a study of blood T cell repertoires in COVID-19. TCRdb's copy holds only in-frame clones and misses some; the assay was immunoSEQ multiplex PCR. The data hold approximately 94,000 clones, with around 88% observed a single time. The sequenced sample consisted of peripheral blood. These TCRs come from a woman between 65 and 79 years old with acute or convalescent COVID-19.

The gene calls are TRBV4-1 and TRBJ2-5, with TRBD2 as a possible D gene (7 bases). The CDR3 totals 16 residues. Deletions cut 5 bases from V and 4 bases from J, with 20 bases between. CDR1 is MGHRA and CDR2 is YSYEKL in the germline V gene. The CDR3 is CASSTSRGAGGETQYF. CDR3 coding DNA: TGCGCCAGCAGCACTAGTCGGGGGGCCGGGGGAGAGACCCAGTACTTC.

This chain uses TRBV6-1 with TRBJ1-2, with D hard to call. Trimming took 3 bases from V and 8 from J, leaving 7 bases between them. The CDR3 contains 11 residues. Germline loops: CDR1 MNHNS, CDR2 SASEGT. This CDR3 reads CASSDGRGYTF. CDR3 DNA sequence: TGTGCCAGCAGTGATGGTCGGGGCTACACCTTC.

V is TRBV6-2 or TRBV6-3 and J is TRBJ2-2; D possibly corresponds to TRBD1 (6 bases). The germline V gene encodes CDR1 MNHEY and CDR2 SVGEGT. V lost 5 bases and J 1 base, leaving 17 bases between the germline ends. The CDR3 is 17 amino acids. The CDR3 sequence is CASSPYPATGNTGELFF. The DNA of the CDR3 is TGTGCCAGCAGTCCCTACCCCGCGACAGGGAACACCGGGGAGCTGTTTTTT.

The rearrangement uses TRBV27 and TRBJ2-6, with TRBD2 identical over 8 bases. In germline, CDR1 is MNHEY, CDR2 SMNVEV (reference sequence). This CDR3 contains 19 residues. Trimming removed 5 bases from V and 2 bases from J; junction bases left unmatched: 14. DNA for the CDR3: TGTGCCAGCAGTCCACTTAAAGCGGGAGTCCTGGCTGGGGCCAACGTCCTGACTTTC. Residues: CASSPLKAGVLAGANVLTF.

The chain carries TRBV10-1 and TRBJ2-5; 7 bases line up with TRBD2. Germline V gene lookup returns CDR1 WNHNN and CDR2 SYGVQD (reference sequence). The CDR3 covers 12 residues. V was clipped by 4 bases and J by 4 bases; unmatched bases: 0. The CDR3 reads CASSAGGETQYF. As DNA, the CDR3 is TGCGCCAGCAGTGCGGGAGGAGAGACCCAGTACTTC.

The V gene is TRBV3-1 (or the pseudogene TRBV3-2), the J gene TRBJ2-7, with a tentative D call TRBD1 (5 bases). Germline V gene data show CDR1 as LGHDT and CDR2 as YNNKEL (reference sequence). This CDR3 contains 13 residues. Trimming cost V 3 bases and J 2 bases, with 8 bases left between them. The CDR3 DNA sequence: TGTGCCAGCAGCCAGGCAGGGACCTACGAGCAGTACTTC. Translation gives CASSQAGTYEQYF.

This sequence joins TRBV7-9 and TRBJ1-3, with TRBD1 identical over 7 bases. V dropped 3 bases and J dropped 8; count of bases not matched to a gene: 1. The CDR3 sequence is 12 residues long. Germline V CDR1 and CDR2: SEHNR, FQNEAQ (reference sequence). DNA for the CDR3: TGTGCCAGCAGCTTTACAGGGGACACCATATATTTT. Encoded protein: CASSFTGDTIYF.

The rearrangement joins TRBV2 to TRBJ2-1; 12 bases are a match to TRBD2. Germline V CDR1 and CDR2: SNHLY, FYNNEI. CDR3 size: 14 residues. V trimming: 5 bases; J trimming: 7 bases; junction bases outside the gene matches: 3. The CDR3: CASSTGTSGNEQFF. In DNA form, the CDR3 reads TGTGCCAGCAGTACCGGGACTAGCGGGAATGAGCAGTTCTTC.